The clone carrying this T cell receptor (beta chain) was counted ten times or more. The antigen is unknown. These data belong to a study of T cell repertoires in cytomegalovirus infection. Whole-study results and caveats: The study found HLA-C-restricted CMV-specific TCR beta clonotypes dominating the ex vivo response.

The CDR3 covers 15 residues. CDR1 is SGHNT and CDR2 is YYREEE in the germline V gene (reference sequence). The V segment lost 3 bases and the J segment 5 bases; nucleotides outside the gene matches: 2. MiXCR, run by TCRdb on the reads, gives a single entry per CDR3 protein. The repertoire holds fewer than 200,000 distinct CDR3 sequences, about 20% seen once, with about 3% in the top ten. The sequencing sample was made of PBMCs. The TCR sequence derives from a human donor in good health (CMV status not recorded). Some clones in this sample may be carry-over from other donors' samples. V is TRBV5-4 and J is TRBJ2-1, with 13 bases that match TRBD2. CDR3 coding DNA: TGTGCCAGCAGCTCAGGGACTAGCGGGAACAATGAGCAGTTCTTC. It translates to CASSSGTSGNNEQFF.